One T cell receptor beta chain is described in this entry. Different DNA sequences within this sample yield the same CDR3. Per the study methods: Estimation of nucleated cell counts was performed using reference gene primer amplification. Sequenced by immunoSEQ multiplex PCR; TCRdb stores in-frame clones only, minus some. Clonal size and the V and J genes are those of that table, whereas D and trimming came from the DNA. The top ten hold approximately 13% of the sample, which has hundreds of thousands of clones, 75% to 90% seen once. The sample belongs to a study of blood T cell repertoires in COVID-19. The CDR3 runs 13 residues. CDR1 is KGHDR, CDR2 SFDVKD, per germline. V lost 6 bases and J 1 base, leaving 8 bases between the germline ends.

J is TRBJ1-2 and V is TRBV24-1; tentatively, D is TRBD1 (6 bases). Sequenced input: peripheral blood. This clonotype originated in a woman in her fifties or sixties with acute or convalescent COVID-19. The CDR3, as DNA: TGTGCCACCAGTTCGGACAGTAACTATGGCTACACCTTC. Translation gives CATSSDSNYGYTF.